This TCR beta chain was identified in a study of T-cell memory formation after mild COVID-19. Germline loops: CDR1 SGHDT, CDR2 YYEEEE. V lost 4 bases and J lost 6, with 17 bases in between. CDR3 length equals 15 residues. This clonotype was seen a few times. A single record per CDR3 protein comes from TCRdb applying MiXCR to the 5' RACE reads. The sample lists some 410,000 distinct CDR3 sequences, 20% to 30% occurring once. Sequenced: PBMCs or a T cell subset sorted from them (not recorded which). The chain links TRBV5-6 to TRBJ1-5; tentatively, D is TRBD1 (6 bases). The TCR was taken from an adult woman who had mild COVID-19 (a few samples of this study predate the infection). Cell type and time point are not known. Written as DNA, the CDR3 is TGTGCCAGCAGCACACGGGGGGGGGCCAGTCAGCCCCAGCATTTT. Translated: CASSTRGGASQPQHF.